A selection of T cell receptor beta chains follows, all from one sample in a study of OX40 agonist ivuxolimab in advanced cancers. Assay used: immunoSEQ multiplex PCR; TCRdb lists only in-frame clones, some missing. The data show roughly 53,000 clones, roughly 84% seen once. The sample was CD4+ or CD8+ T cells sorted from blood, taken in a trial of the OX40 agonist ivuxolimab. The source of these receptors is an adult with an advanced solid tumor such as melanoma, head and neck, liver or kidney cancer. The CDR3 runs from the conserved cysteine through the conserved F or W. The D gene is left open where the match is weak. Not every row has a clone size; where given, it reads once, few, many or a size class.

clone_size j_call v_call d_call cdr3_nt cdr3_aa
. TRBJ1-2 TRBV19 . TGTGCCAGTAGTCTTAACACGGGGTTCGGGGGCTATGGCTACACCTTC CASSLNTGFGGYGYTF
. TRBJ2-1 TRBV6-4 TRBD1 TGTGCCAGCAGTGACGGGACAGCTGTCAATGAGCAGTTCTTC CASSDGTAVNEQFF
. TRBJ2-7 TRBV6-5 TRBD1 TGTGCCAGCAGGACCGGGACAGGCACCTACGAGCAGTACTTC CASRTGTGTYEQYF
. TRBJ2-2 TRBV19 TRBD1 TGTGCCAGTAGGACAGGGTCTAACACCGGGGAGCTGTTTTTT CASRTGSNTGELFF
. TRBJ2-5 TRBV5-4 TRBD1 TGTGCCAGCAGCAGAATCGGGACAGGCGGACAGGGAGAGACCCAGTACTTC CASSRIGTGGQGETQYF
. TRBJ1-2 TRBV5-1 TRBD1 TGCGCCAGCAGCTTGGAGGGGGCAGGCTATGGCTACACCTTC CASSLEGAGYGYTF
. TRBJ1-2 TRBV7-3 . TGTGCCAGCATCTGGCCTTATTATAACTATGGCTACACCTTC CASIWPYYNYGYTF
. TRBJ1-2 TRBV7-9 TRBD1 TGTGCCAGCAGCTTAGAAGGGACAGTAGGTGCTGGCTACACCTTC CASSLEGTVGAGYTF
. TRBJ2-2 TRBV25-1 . TGTGCCAGCAGTGAATTCGGCGGCCCCGGGGAGCTGTTTTTT CASSEFGGPGELFF
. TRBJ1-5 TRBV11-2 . TGTGCCATCCCGGCCCCTTATCAGCCCCAGCATTTT CAIPAPYQPQHF
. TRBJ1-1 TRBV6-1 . TGTGCCAGCAGTGACCCTCCTGGGGGCAGCCTGAACACTGAAGCTTTCTTT CASSDPPGGSLNTEAFF
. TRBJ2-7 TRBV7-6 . TGTGCCAGCAGCCCCGAGGGAGGTCCATGGGGCGAGCAGTACTTC CASSPEGGPWGEQYF
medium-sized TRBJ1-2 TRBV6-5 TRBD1 TGTGCCAGCAGTTACTTACGGACAGGGGGTGGCTATGGCTACACCTTC CASSYLRTGGGYGYTF
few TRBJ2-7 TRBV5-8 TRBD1 TGTGCCAGCAGCTTACGCCGGGGAGGGGGACAGGGGGAGCAGTACTTC CASSLRRGGGQGEQYF
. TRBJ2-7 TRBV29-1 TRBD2 TGCAGCGTGTACCTAGCGGGAGACGAGCAGTACTTC CSVYLAGDEQYF
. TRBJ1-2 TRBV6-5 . TGTGCCAGCAGTTACTCGGGACGTTCATCCTATGGCTACACCTTC CASSYSGRSSYGYTF
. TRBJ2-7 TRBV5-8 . TGTGCCAGCAGCTTGGTAGGGAAGGTACCGTACTTC CASSLVGKVPYF
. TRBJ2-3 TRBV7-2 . TGTGCCAGCAGCATCCGGGACAGCACAGATACGCAGTATTTT CASSIRDSTDTQYF
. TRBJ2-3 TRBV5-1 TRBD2 TGCGCCAGCAGCTTGTTGGACAGCGGGGGGGCTGGTGATACGCAGTATTTT CASSLLDSGGAGDTQYF
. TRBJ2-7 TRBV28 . TGTGCCAGCACCTTGGGGTCAGCCTACGAGCAGTACTTC CASTLGSAYEQYF
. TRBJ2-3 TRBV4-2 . TGTGCCAGCAGCTCCGGACAGCGCACAGATACGCAGTATTTT CASSSGQRTDTQYF
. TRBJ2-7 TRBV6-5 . TGTGCCAGCAGTTCCGACAGCTCCTACGAGCAGTACTTC CASSSDSSYEQYF
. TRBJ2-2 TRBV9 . TGTGCCAGCAGCGTAGTAGCAACCGGGGAGCTGTTTTTT CASSVVATGELFF
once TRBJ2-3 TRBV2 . TGTGCCAGCAAAACCGGGACCCCAGGCTCTGATACGCAGTATTTT CASKTGTPGSDTQYF
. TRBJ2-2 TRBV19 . TGTGCCAGTAGCCGTGCCGGGGAGCTGTTTTTT CASSRAGELFF
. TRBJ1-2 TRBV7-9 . TGTGCCAGCAGCCTTTCTCAGGCGGGCTACACCTTC CASSLSQAGYTF
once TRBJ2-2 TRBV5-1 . TGCGCCAGCAGCTTACGTGGGGACGGCACCGGGGAGCTGTTTTTT CASSLRGDGTGELFF
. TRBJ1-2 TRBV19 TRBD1 TGTGCCAGTAGCACGGGACAGACGCTGGGTGGCTACACCTTC CASSTGQTLGGYTF
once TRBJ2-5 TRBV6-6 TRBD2 TGTGCCAGCAGGGGACTAGCGGGCCTAGGACGGGAGACCCAGTACTTC CASRGLAGLGRETQYF
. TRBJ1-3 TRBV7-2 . TGTGCCAGCAGCCCCTACGACTCTGGAAACACCATATATTTT CASSPYDSGNTIYF
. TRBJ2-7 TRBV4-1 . TGCGCCAGCAGCCTCTATTTTAATTTC CASSLYFNF
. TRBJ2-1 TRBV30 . TGTGCCTGGAGTTACCCTGGGACCCCCAGGTTCTTC CAWSYPGTPRFF
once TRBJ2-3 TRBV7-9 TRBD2 TGTGCCAGCAGCTCTCGACTAGCGGTCACAGATACGCAGTATTTT CASSSRLAVTDTQYF
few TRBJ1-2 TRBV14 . TGTGCCAGCAGCCAAGTGTCAGGCCACTACACCTTC CASSQVSGHYTF
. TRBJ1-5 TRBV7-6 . TGTGCCAGCAGCTTAACTTCTGGGGGCAGGGAGCCCCAGCATTTT CASSLTSGGREPQHF
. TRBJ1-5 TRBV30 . TGTGCCTGGAGCGCTTTGGAAGGGCCCCAGCATTTT CAWSALEGPQHF
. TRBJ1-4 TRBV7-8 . TGTGCCAGCAGCTTATGGGTGGGATCTTCCACTAATGAAAAACTGTTTTTT CASSLWVGSSTNEKLFF
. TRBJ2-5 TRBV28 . TGTGCCAGCAGTCCCAACCGGGGCCCCCTGCGTGAGACCCAGTACTTC CASSPNRGPLRETQYF
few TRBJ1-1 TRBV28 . TGTGCCAGCAGTTTATTAGGACTAAAATTTGAAACGAGGAACACTGAAGCTTTCTTT CASSLLGLKFETRNTEAFF
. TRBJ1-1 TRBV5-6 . TGTGCCAGCAGCTTGACAGTGAACACTGAAGCTTTCTTT CASSLTVNTEAFF
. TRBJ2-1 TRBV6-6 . TGTGCCAGCAGTTACGGAACCTACAATGAGCAGTTCTTC CASSYGTYNEQFF
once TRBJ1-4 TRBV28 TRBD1 TGTGCCAGTGGCGACAGGGCAACTAATGAAAAACTGTTTTTT CASGDRATNEKLFF
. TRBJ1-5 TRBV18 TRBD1 TGTGCCAGCTCACCACCGGGACAGGGTAATCAGCCCCAGCATTTT CASSPPGQGNQPQHF
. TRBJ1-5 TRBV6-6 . TGTGCCAGCAGTCCCCTGGTCGTGGTCAATCAGCCCCAGCATTTT CASSPLVVVNQPQHF